This is a list of T cell receptor beta chains from one sample in a study of OX40 agonist ivuxolimab in advanced cancers. Clones were read by immunoSEQ multiplex PCR, and TCRdb kept only the in-frame ones, dropping some. The table lists roughly 40,000 clones, about 90% of them singletons. The specimen comprised CD4+ or CD8+ T cells sorted from blood, sampled in a trial of the OX40 agonist ivuxolimab. Receptors were obtained from an adult with an advanced solid tumor such as melanoma, head and neck, liver or kidney cancer. The CDR3 runs from the conserved cysteine through the conserved F or W. A D gene is named only where the DNA matches it firmly. Size is stated for part of the rows, as once, few or many counts, or as a class when the clone is expanded.

clone size	V gene	J gene	D gene	CDR3 DNA	CDR3 protein
NA	TRBV15	TRBJ2-1	TRBD1	TGTGCCACCCGCCGGACAGGGGAAATCCATGAGCAGTTCTTC	CATRRTGEIHEQFF
NA	TRBV2	TRBJ2-7	TRBD1	TGTGCCGGACCGAGTGGACAGGCCCCTAAAAGCGACGAGCAGTACTTC	CAGPSGQAPKSDEQYF
NA	TRBV5-4	TRBJ2-1	NA	TGTGCCAGCAGCTTGGATGACGGGACTTTCAATGAGCAGTTCTTC	CASSLDDGTFNEQFF
NA	TRBV13	TRBJ1-6	TRBD1	TGTGCCAGCAGCTTGGGGACAGGGGAATTACCCCTCCACTTT	CASSLGTGELPLHF
NA	TRBV10-3	TRBJ1-1	NA	TGTGCCATCAGTGAGCCACCTGAAGCTTTCTTT	CAISEPPEAFF
NA	TRBV28	TRBJ2-5	NA	TGTGCCAGCAGGGGACACTTCCAAGAGACCCAGTACTTC	CASRGHFQETQYF
NA	TRBV28	TRBJ2-7	TRBD1	TGTGCCAGCAGTCGCCAGGGGGTTCGAAGTGGAGAGCAGTACTTC	CASSRQGVRSGEQYF
once	TRBV20-1	TRBJ2-7	TRBD2	TGCAGTGGGGAGGGGTACGAGCAGTACTTC	CSGEGYEQYF
NA	TRBV27	TRBJ2-2	TRBD2	TGTGCCAGCAGCCTCGGGGGGAACGGGGAGCTGTTTTTT	CASSLGGNGELFF
NA	TRBV28	TRBJ2-5	NA	TGTGCCAGCAGTCCTGACAGGCCGCTACAAGAGACCCAGTACTTC	CASSPDRPLQETQYF
NA	TRBV5-4	TRBJ1-1	TRBD1	TGTGCCAGCAGCGAATACAGGGGGTATTTGAACACTGAAGCTTTCTTT	CASSEYRGYLNTEAFF
NA	TRBV5-5	TRBJ1-2	TRBD1	TGTGCCAGCAGCCCGGATACGGGACAGGGTTATGGCTACACCTTC	CASSPDTGQGYGYTF
NA	TRBV4-1	TRBJ2-3	TRBD2	TGCGCCAGCAGCCTGCAGCTAGCGGGGACCACAGATACGCAGTATTTT	CASSLQLAGTTDTQYF
NA	TRBV29-1	TRBJ2-3	TRBD2	TGCAGCGTCCGACCCCGCGGGAGGGCATTGGATACGCAGTATTTT	CSVRPRGRALDTQYF
NA	TRBV7-9	TRBJ2-1	TRBD2	TGTGCCAGCAGCTTTAGCGGGAGGAATGAGCAGTTCTTC	CASSFSGRNEQFF
few	TRBV19	TRBJ1-5	NA	TGTGCCAGTAGTATACAGGACAATAGCAATCAGCCCCAGCATTTT	CASSIQDNSNQPQHF
NA	TRBV6-5	TRBJ1-2	NA	TGTGCCAGCAGTTACTCGAAGGGACTTAACTATGGCTACACCTTC	CASSYSKGLNYGYTF
NA	TRBV7-9	TRBJ2-3	TRBD2	TGTGCCAGCAGAAACCCTCATGCGGGAGGGCCCACAGATACGCAGTATTTT	CASRNPHAGGPTDTQYF
NA	TRBV7-8	TRBJ2-1	NA	TGTGCCAGCACTACAGGGACTGCGGGCAATGAGCAGTTCTTC	CASTTGTAGNEQFF
NA	TRBV27	TRBJ2-5	TRBD2	TGTGCCAGCGGCTTACTAGCGGGAGATAGCCAAGGGGTACATACCCAGTACTTC	CASGLLAGDSQGVHTQYF
NA	TRBV14	TRBJ2-1	NA	TGTGCCAGCAGCCAAGAGTTCATCCTCTACAATGAGCAGTTCTTC	CASSQEFILYNEQFF
NA	TRBV29-1	TRBJ2-7	NA	TGCAGCGTTGCCCAACAGATCTCCTACGAGCAGTACTTC	CSVAQQISYEQYF
NA	TRBV4-3	TRBJ2-1	NA	TGCGCCAGCAGCCAAGATCTCGCGTCAGGCGAATACAATGAGCAGTTCTTC	CASSQDLASGEYNEQFF
NA	TRBV4-1	TRBJ2-5	NA	TGCGCCAGCAGCCAAGTGGTAGCAAACCCGGAGACCCAGTACTTC	CASSQVVANPETQYF
NA	TRBV10-1	TRBJ2-5	NA	TGCGCCAGCAGTGAGTCGGGGGGTGCGGGGCGAGGCGAGACCCAGTACTTC	CASSESGGAGRGETQYF
NA	TRBV6-5	TRBJ2-5	TRBD2	TGTGCCAGCAGTTCGCCGACTAGCGGGACCCAAGAGACCCAGTACTTC	CASSSPTSGTQETQYF
once	TRBV28	TRBJ2-6	NA	TGTGCCAGCAGTTTTTATGCGTCCGGCGCAGCCTCTGGGGCCAACGTCCTGACTTTC	CASSFYASGAASGANVLTF
NA	TRBV11-3	TRBJ2-1	TRBD2	TGTGCCAGCAGCTTAGAGCGGGAGGGCCGAGACAATGAGCAGTTCTTC	CASSLEREGRDNEQFF
NA	TRBV28	TRBJ2-7	NA	TGTGCCAGCAGTTCCCCGGGCTCCGGGACCTACGAGCAGTACTTC	CASSSPGSGTYEQYF
NA	TRBV11-3	TRBJ1-1	NA	TGTGCCAGCCGCTTACGGGGGAACACTGAAGCTTTCTTT	CASRLRGNTEAFF
NA	TRBV6-6	TRBJ2-2	NA	TGTGCCAGCAGTTACACAGCAAACACCGGGGAGCTGTTTTTT	CASSYTANTGELFF
NA	TRBV7-3	TRBJ1-5	NA	TGTGCCAGCACCTATAGCAATCAGCCCCAGCATTTT	CASTYSNQPQHF
NA	TRBV19	TRBJ1-1	NA	TGTGCCAGTAGTATAGGAAACACTGAAGCTTTCTTT	CASSIGNTEAFF
NA	TRBV19	TRBJ1-2	NA	TGTGCCAGTAGTACGACTTCCGGACAGAACTACTATGGCTACACCTTC	CASSTTSGQNYYGYTF
NA	TRBV29-1	TRBJ2-7	NA	TGCAGCGGCCAGGGTCCTAGCTACGAGCAGTACTTC	CSGQGPSYEQYF
NA	TRBV2	TRBJ2-7	TRBD1	TGTGCCAGCAGTGAAGGGACAGGGGAGAAGCGAGAGAACGAGCAGTACTTC	CASSEGTGEKRENEQYF
NA	TRBV7-9	TRBJ1-2	NA	TGTGCCAGCAGTTTCGGAGGGAACGCCGAAATCTATGGCTACACCTTC	CASSFGGNAEIYGYTF
NA	TRBV5-4	TRBJ2-3	NA	TGTGCCAGTTCGAGCGACAGCACAGATACGCAGTATTTT	CASSSDSTDTQYF
NA	TRBV15	TRBJ2-2	TRBD2	TGTGCCACCAGCAGGGCAGATGCCGGGACTAGCGGGAGCACCGGGGAGCTGTTTTTT	CATSRADAGTSGSTGELFF
NA	TRBV5-1	TRBJ2-7	TRBD1	TGCGCCAGCAGCCGTGGATCTTGGGACAGTTACTACGAGCAGTACTTC	CASSRGSWDSYYEQYF
NA	TRBV10-2	TRBJ2-2	NA	TGCGCCAGCCGGACGGGACGGGACACCGGGGAGCTGTTTTTT	CASRTGRDTGELFF
NA	TRBV6-6	TRBJ2-1	TRBD2	TGTGCCAGCAGTTACACCTCGCGGGAGGTGGGGAATGAGCAGTTCTTC	CASSYTSREVGNEQFF
NA	TRBV5-1	TRBJ1-1	TRBD1	TGCGCCAGCAGCCCTTACGGGGACAGGGAAGCTTTCTTT	CASSPYGDREAFF
NA	TRBV10-1	TRBJ2-2	NA	TGCGCCAGCAGTGGGCCGGTGAACACCGGGGAGCTGTTTTTT	CASSGPVNTGELFF
NA	TRBV27	TRBJ2-1	NA	TGTGCCAGCACTACCTCCCCCTCCTACAATGAGCAGTTCTTC	CASTTSPSYNEQFF
NA	TRBV2	TRBJ1-1	NA	TGTGCCAGCACCGGCATGAACACTGAAGCTTTCTTT	CASTGMNTEAFF
NA	TRBV10-1	TRBJ2-1	TRBD1	TGCGCCAGCAGAGGGGACAGGGGGACGCTGGAGCAGTTCTTC	CASRGDRGTLEQFF
NA	TRBV5-4	TRBJ2-1	TRBD2	TGTGCCAGCAGGACTAGCGGGATCTACAATGAGCAGTTCTTC	CASRTSGIYNEQFF